The clone carrying this T cell receptor beta chain was seen a handful of times. This sample stems from a study of T-cell reconstitution after alpha-beta-depleted transplantation in children. Unique molecular identifiers tagged the TCRbeta library. TCRdb passed the PCR reads through MiXCR, listing each CDR3 protein once. Of fewer than 550,000 distinct CDR3 sequences in the sample, 10% were seen once. The sequence derives from a child aged 2-15 years with inherited bone marrow failure, due to receive a stem cell transplant. Sequences were derived from PBMCs, sampled before TCRalphabeta/CD19-depleted stem cell transplant.

This CDR3 reads CASSLTQEQFF. CDR3 sequence (DNA): TGTGCCAGCAGCCTAACTCAAGAGCAGTTCTTC. This chain connects TRBV11-2 to TRBJ2-1; D not resolved. The CDR3 contains 11 residues. With 5 bases removed from V and 10 bases from J, the gap between germline ends came to 9 bases. Germline V lookup: CDR1 SGHAT, CDR2 FQNNGV.